Each of the 30 T cell receptor beta chains below was sequenced from the same sample in a study of radiation and T cells in renal cell carcinoma. Libraries were prepared by immunoSEQ multiplex PCR; TCRdb keeps only in-frame clonotypes and omits some of them. The sample has about 78,000 clones, roughly 87% seen once. Time point noted: blood 4 weeks post-SBRT, at nephrectomy. Sample treatment: 15 Gy SBRT to primary tumor, nephrectomy 4 weeks later. The source was blood, collected from a patient whose treatment included radiotherapy and nephrectomy. Source of these receptors: a woman in her 70s with renal cell carcinoma.

J is TRBJ2-3 and V is TRBV27; 9 bases are shared with TRBD2. Germline values: CDR1 MNHEY, CDR2 SMNVEV (reference sequence). V lost 5 bases to trimming and J lost 3 bases; unmatched junction nucleotides: 6. The CDR3 totals 15 residues. The CDR3 spells CASSIYSGGTDTQYF. In DNA, the CDR3 is TGTGCCAGCAGTATCTATAGCGGGGGAACAGATACGCAGTATTTT.

This rearrangement joins TRBV6-1 to TRBJ2-2; TRBD1 matches 11 bases. CDR1 is MNHNS and CDR2 is SASEGT in the germline V gene. The CDR3 totals 16 residues. After removal of 5 bases from V and 5 bases from J, the junction contained 7 bases not matched to a gene. The CDR3 coding sequence is TGTGCCAGCAGTCAAGGACAGGGGGCATTAACCGGGGAGCTGTTTTTT. This sequence encodes CASSQGQGALTGELFF.

This clone was seen just once. This chain connects TRBV7-9 to TRBJ2-5; D not certain. The CDR3 extends over 13 amino acids. V was pared by 0 bases and J by 5 bases, with 7 bases between. Germline CDR1 and CDR2: SEHNR and FQNEAQ (reference sequence). The CDR3 region is CASSLAVGETQYF. In nucleotides, the CDR3 is TGTGCCAGCAGCTTAGCGGTCGGGGAGACCCAGTACTTC. The variable domain in full, completed from reference TRBV7-9 and TRBJ2-5, reads DTGVSQNPRHKITKRGQNVTFRCDPISEHNRLYWYRQTLGQGPEFLTYFQNEAQLEKSRLLSDRFSAERPKGSFSTLEIQRTEQGDSAMYLCASSLAVGETQYFGPGTRLLVL.

The rearrangement links TRBV5-8 to TRBJ2-3; D gene uncertain. V dropped 4 bases and J dropped 6 bases, with 24 bases sitting between them. Germline V lookup: CDR1 SGHTS, CDR2 YDEGEE. The CDR3 contains 17 residues. The CDR3 here is CASSDPYGSQGRDTQYF. DNA for the CDR3: TGTGCCAGCAGCGATCCCTATGGGTCCCAAGGACGTGATACGCAGTATTTT.

This chain joins TRBV27 and TRBJ1-2, with D unclear. V was shortened by 5 bases and J by 3 bases, with 4 bases between the two germline ends. Germline-derived CDR1 and CDR2 are MNHEY and SMNVEV (reference sequence). The CDR3 has 11 residues. CDR3 DNA: TGTGCCAGCAGTGGATACTATGGCTACACCTTC. It encodes CASSGYYGYTF.

The V call is TRBV7-9, the J call TRBJ2-7; the match to TRBD1 covers 10 bases. Per the germline V gene, CDR1 is SEHNR and CDR2 is FQNEAQ (reference sequence). This CDR3 spans 17 amino acids. V trimming: 3 bases; J trimming: 5 bases; junction bases outside the gene matches: 13. This CDR3 reads CASSFPPALGQGDEQYF. The CDR3 nucleotides read TGTGCCAGCAGCTTTCCCCCAGCTTTAGGACAGGGGGACGAGCAGTACTTC.

This sequence joins TRBV6-5 and TRBJ2-3; tentatively, D is TRBD2 (5 bases). V lost 5 bases and J 0 bases, leaving 9 bases between the germline ends. CDR3 length: 14 residues. The germline V gene encodes CDR1 MNHEY and CDR2 SVGAGI. CDR3 region: CASSLRTSTDTQYF. CDR3 bases: TGTGCCAGCAGTCTAAGGACTAGCACAGATACGCAGTATTTT.

The chain uses TRBV6-5 and TRBJ2-7, with D possibly being TRBD2 (5 bases). The CDR3 covers 14 residues. Germline assignment: CDR1 MNHEY and CDR2 SVGAGI. Trimming took off 6 bases at V and 1 base at J, with 13 bases between the two ends. CDR3 amino acids: CASSQGGLSYEQYF. DNA for the CDR3: TGTGCCAGCAGCCAAGGAGGTTTGTCCTACGAGCAGTACTTC.

The chain links TRBV7-6 to TRBJ2-3; no definite D call. The V end was cut by 1 base, the J end by 0 bases, with 8 bases between. The germline V gene encodes CDR1 SGHVS and CDR2 FNYEAQ. This CDR3 is built from 15 residues. Here the CDR3 DNA reads TGTGCCAGCAGCTTAGATCACTCTAGCACAGATACGCAGTATTTT. Translating it yields CASSLDHSSTDTQYF.

This clone appeared once. The chain recombines TRBV30 with TRBJ1-6; TRBD1 is a possible D gene (5 bases). Germline V gives CDR1 GTSNPN, CDR2 SVGIG (reference sequence). The CDR3 has 14 amino acids. V lost 0 bases and J 10 bases, leaving 13 bases between the germline ends. The CDR3, as DNA: TGTGCCTGGAGTGTTAGAGGGGCTGAATCACCCCTCCACTTT. Residues: CAWSVRGAESPLHF.

The J gene is TRBJ2-5, the V gene TRBV2; D unresolved. V lost 7 bases, J lost 1 base, and 10 bases lay in between. Germline V gene data show CDR1 as SNHLY and CDR2 as FYNNEI. The CDR3 is 13 amino acids. The CDR3 DNA sequence: TGTGCCAGCACTGATCGGCTCCAAGAGACCCAGTACTTC. Translated: CASTDRLQETQYF.

This sequence joins TRBV5-1 and TRBJ1-1, with TRBD1 matching 10 bases. Losses at the gene ends were 4 bases for V and 0 bases for J; bases not matched to a gene: 3. Germline CDR1 is SGHRS and CDR2 is YFSETQ. This CDR3 is built from 15 residues. The CDR3 sequence: CASSRTGGLNTEAFF. In DNA form, the CDR3 reads TGCGCCAGCAGCAGGACAGGGGGATTGAACACTGAAGCTTTCTTT.

This clone was counted once. CDR3 DNA: TGCGCCAGCAGCCGAAGTACCGGGGAGCTGTTTTTT. Protein: CASSRSTGELFF. The gene calls are TRBV4-3 and TRBJ2-2; D is undetermined. V dropped 4 bases and J dropped 5 bases, with 5 bases sitting between them. Per germline, CDR1 LGHNA and CDR2 YSLEER. This CDR3 has 12 amino acids.

DNA for the CDR3: TGTGCCAGCAGAGCCGCTGGGGGACTAGCGCACGGGGAGCTGTTTTTT. This gives the protein CASRAAGGLAHGELFF. The chain joins TRBV9 to TRBJ2-2, with 10 bases identical to TRBD2. V shed 5 bases, J shed 7 bases, and the junction held 11 bases outside the gene matches. From germline, CDR1 is SGDLS and CDR2 YYNGEE. This CDR3 spans 16 amino acids.

The chain recombines TRBV2 with TRBJ2-5; 10 positions match TRBD2. The J call may be faulty, since TRBJ2-7 better matches the DNA end. The V gene's germline CDR1 is SNHLY and CDR2 FYNNEI. The CDR3 is 14 amino acids. The CDR3 nucleotides read TGTGCCAGCAGACTGAGGACTAGCGGCTACGAGCAGTACTTC. It codes for CASRLRTSGYEQYF.

This clone was observed once. The rearrangement joins TRBV28 to TRBJ1-1, with D possibly matching TRBD1 (6 bases). Trimming took 7 bases from V and 4 from J, leaving 19 bases between them. This CDR3 contains 15 residues. Per the germline V gene, CDR1 is MDHEN and CDR2 is SYDVKM. CDR3 in amino acids: CASIIAGARGTEAFF. As DNA, the CDR3 is TGTGCCAGCATTATCGCGGGGGCGCGAGGCACTGAAGCTTTCTTT. Combining the CDR3 with reference TRBV28 and TRBJ1-1 gives the whole variable domain DVKVTQSSRYLVKRTGEKVFLECVQDMDHENMFWYRQDPGLGLRLIYFSYDVKMKEKGDIPEGYSVSREKKERFSLILESASTNQTSMYLCASIIAGARGTEAFFGQGTRLTVV.

The chain couples TRBV4-3 to TRBJ2-6, with 8 bases aligning to TRBD1. Germline V gene lookup returns CDR1 LGHNA and CDR2 YSLEER. This CDR3 has 17 residues. With 4 bases clipped from V and 0 bases from J, the junction kept 5 bases outside the gene matches. The CDR3 here is CASSPGQDTSGANVLTF. CDR3 nucleotide sequence: TGCGCCAGCAGCCCGGGACAGGACACCTCTGGGGCCAACGTCCTGACTTTC.

The chain employs TRBV11-3 and TRBJ2-7; D is unclear. The germline V gene has CDR1 SGHNT and CDR2 YENEEA. CDR3 length: 11 residues. V was clipped by 4 bases and J by 3 bases, with 4 bases between them. CDR3 bases: TGTGCCAGCAGCTCCCTCTACGAGCAGTACTTC. It specifies CASSSLYEQYF.

The chain carries TRBV27 and TRBJ2-7; the match to TRBD1 covers 7 bases. From germline, CDR1 is MNHEY and CDR2 SMNVEV (reference sequence). This CDR3 region has 15 residues. J was trimmed by 3 bases and V by 5 bases; bases with no gene match: 10. The CDR3 DNA reads as TGTGCCAGCAGTCCGCCGGGACAGCGAAACTACGAGCAGTACTTC. This translates into CASSPPGQRNYEQYF.

V and J are TRBV11-2 and TRBJ1-1; D gene uncertain. This CDR3 contains 12 residues. V lost 1 base and J 8 bases, leaving 8 bases between the germline ends. Germline CDR1 SGHAT, CDR2 FQNNGV. The DNA for the CDR3 is TGTGCCAGCAGCTTAGGCAAGGGAGAAGCTTTCTTT. The encoded protein is CASSLGKGEAFF.

The V call is TRBV14, the J call TRBJ2-5; a weak D match, TRBD2 (7 bases). The V gene's germline CDR1 is SGHDN and CDR2 FVKESK. V was trimmed by 4 bases and J by 5 bases, leaving 17 bases between them. This CDR3 contains 15 residues. Here the CDR3 reads CASSPWGGAYETQYF. For the CDR3, the DNA is TGTGCCAGCAGCCCTTGGGGGGGGGCCTACGAGACCCAGTACTTC.

The rearrangement joins TRBV28 to TRBJ2-6; no reliable D call. Germline V gene sequence: CDR1 MDHEN, CDR2 SYDVKM. This CDR3 has 13 residues. V was trimmed by 6 bases and J by 1 base, leaving 4 bases between them. The CDR3 reads CASRGSGANVLTF. CDR3 DNA: TGTGCCAGCAGGGGGTCTGGGGCCAACGTCCTGACTTTC.

This sequence joins TRBV5-1 and TRBJ1-3; D gene unclear. Germline V CDR1 and CDR2: SGHRS, YFSETQ. CDR3 length: 15 amino acids. V was clipped by 5 bases and J by 0 bases, with 12 bases between them. CDR3 sequence: CASRPMGNSGNTIYF. CDR3 nucleotide sequence: TGCGCCAGCAGACCCATGGGTAACTCTGGAAACACCATATATTTT.

The gene calls are TRBV11-2 and TRBJ2-7; 12 nucleotides line up with TRBD2. The CDR3 runs to 15 residues. V was clipped by 5 bases and J by 3 bases; unmatched bases: 5. CDR1 and CDR2 (germline): SGHAT, FQNNGV. The CDR3 bases are TGTGCCAGCAGCAGCCCGGGACTAGCGGGCTACGAGCAGTACTTC. Protein: CASSSPGLAGYEQYF. The variable domain in full, completed from reference TRBV11-2 and TRBJ2-7, reads EAGVAQSPRYKIIEKRQSVAFWCNPISGHATLYWYQQILGQGPKLLIQFQNNGVVDDSQLPKDRFSAERLKGVDSTLKIQPAKLEDSAVYLCASSSPGLAGYEQYFGPGTRLTVT.

The chain joins TRBV7-2 to TRBJ1-2; no clear D. CDR1 is SGHTA, CDR2 FQGNSA, per germline. The CDR3 runs 13 residues. The germline V and J ends were trimmed by 2 bases and 5 bases, with 9 bases remaining between them. The CDR3 nucleotides read TGTGCCAGCAGCTTACCCGGTTGGTATGGCTACACCTTC. Encoded protein: CASSLPGWYGYTF.

The CDR3 spells CASSVGVGQETQYF. The CDR3 DNA reads as TGTGCCAGCAGCGTCGGGGTAGGCCAAGAGACCCAGTACTTC. The chain is built from TRBV7-6 and TRBJ2-5; D may be TRBD2 (5 bases). This CDR3 is built from 14 residues. The germline CDR1 and CDR2 sequences are SGHVS and FNYEAQ. V shed 5 bases and J shed 1 base, with 11 bases lying between them. The full variable domain, completed using reference TRBV7-6 and TRBJ2-5, is GAGVSQSPRYKVTKRGQDVALRCDPISGHVSLYWYRQALGQGPEFLTYFNYEAQQDKSGLPNDRFSAERPEGSISTLTIQRTEQRDSAMYRCASSVGVGQETQYFGPGTRLLVL.

The V and J genes are TRBV5-8 and TRBJ1-1; the D gene is possibly TRBD1 (6 bases). The V gene lost 5 bases and the J gene lost 10 bases, with 21 bases spanning the gap. This CDR3 is built from 14 residues. In germline, CDR1 is SGHTS, CDR2 YDEGEE. CDR3 in DNA: TGTGCCAGCAGATTTGGTGGGGGGCCGAGGGGAGCTTTCTTT. Its protein product is CASRFGGGPRGAFF. The full variable domain, with the rest looked up from reference TRBV5-8 and TRBJ1-1, is EAGVTQSPTHLIKTRGQQATLRCSPISGHTSVYWYQQALGLGLQFLLWYDEGEERNRGNFPPRFSGRQFPNYSSELNVNALELEDSALYLCASRFGGGPRGAFFGQGTRLTVV.

This rearrangement joins TRBV15 to TRBJ1-4, with 9 bases fitting TRBD1. The CDR3 is 15 amino acids. The junction had 6 bases not matched to a gene; V was cut back by 5 bases and J by 5 bases. In germline, CDR1 is LNHNV, CDR2 YYDKDF (reference sequence). CDR3 nucleotide sequence: TGTGCCACCAGCGCGCCCGGGACAGGGAATGAAAAACTGTTTTTT. Translating it yields CATSAPGTGNEKLFF.

This chain connects TRBV5-4 to TRBJ2-5, with D unresolved. Germline V gene lookup returns CDR1 SGHNT and CDR2 YYREEE (reference sequence). The CDR3 consists of 13 residues. The V end lost 0 bases, the J end lost 5 bases, and 8 bases lay between the germline ends. The CDR3 protein is CASSLGGRETQYF. The CDR3 DNA reads TGTGCCAGCAGCTTGGGGGGTCGGGAGACCCAGTACTTC.

A single count supports this clone. The chain carries TRBV4-3 and TRBJ2-3; D might be TRBD1 (6 bases). The germline V gene has CDR1 LGHNA and CDR2 YSLEER. This CDR3 is built from 18 residues. V dropped 1 base and J dropped 0 bases, with 17 bases sitting between them. The CDR3 bases are TGCGCCAGCAGCCAAGCTTGGGGCAGGGGATCTAGCACAGATACGCAGTATTTT. Protein: CASSQAWGRGSSTDTQYF.